The 17 T cell receptor beta chains below all came from one sample that was sequenced in a study of CD8+ T cells in alopecia areata. It was cDNA, reverse transcribed from extracted RNA, that served as the sequencing template. Assay: immunoSEQ multiplex PCR; the TCRdb copy retains only in-frame clones and omits some. This repertoire shows almost 250,000 clones, approximately 61% found once; its top ten account for 1% to 1.5%. Material: CD4+ T cells sorted from blood, obtained at week 0. The receptors were sampled from a human donor with alopecia areata.

This clone has a single count. The chain has TRBV30 and TRBJ1-1; D is uncertain. Looked up from germline, CDR1 is GTSNPN and CDR2 is SVGIG (reference sequence). Trimming shortened V by 4 bases and J by 0 bases, and 15 bases separated the two germline ends. There are 15 residues in the CDR3. CDR3 sequence: CAWIARAGVNTEAFF. CDR3 nucleotides: TGTGCCTGGATCGCACGGGCAGGCGTGAACACTGAAGCTTTCTTT.

This clone was observed a handful of times. The gene calls are TRBV5-4 and TRBJ1-1; D is possibly TRBD1 (6 bases). V was pared by 4 bases and J by 2 bases, with 9 bases between. The CDR3 totals 13 residues. Germline V lookup: CDR1 SGHNT, CDR2 YYREEE (reference sequence). The CDR3 DNA is TGTGCCAGCAGCCCACAGGGAAACACTGAAGCTTTCTTT. Protein sequence: CASSPQGNTEAFF.

This clone occurred a few times. The rearrangement uses TRBV18 and TRBJ1-6; D might be TRBD1 (5 bases). The CDR3 consists of 15 residues. Per germline, CDR1 KGHSH and CDR2 LQKENI. Trimming cost V 2 bases and J 8 bases, with 13 bases left between them. Here the CDR3 DNA reads TGTGCCAGCTCACCAGTGGGGCAGGCGGATTCACCCCTCCACTTT. Residues: CASSPVGQADSPLHF.

Comment on this clone: Since the CDR3 does not end with the conserved phenylalanine or tryptophan, this likely comes from a read error. The chain uses TRBV30 and TRBJ2-7; D may match TRBD1 or TRBD2 (5 bases each). The V and J ends lost 4 bases and 3 bases respectively, with 16 bases between them. Germline CDR1 GTSNPN, CDR2 SVGIG (reference sequence). The CDR3 is 14 amino acids. For the CDR3, the DNA is TGTGCCTGGACCCACTCCGGGACCAGCTACGAGCAGTACTAC. This codes for CAWTHSGTSYEQYY.

The chain has TRBV5-4 and TRBJ2-5; D gene unclear. V shed 2 bases and J shed 1 base, with 9 bases lying between them. Germline lookup yields CDR1 SGHNT and CDR2 YYREEE (reference sequence). The CDR3 consists of 14 residues. This CDR3 reads CASSFGAIQETQYF. Here the CDR3 DNA reads TGTGCCAGCAGCTTCGGAGCCATCCAAGAGACCCAGTACTTC.

This clone has a handful of counts. This chain joins TRBV2 and TRBJ1-4; D might be TRBD1 (6 bases). The length of the CDR3 is 14 residues. The germline CDR1 and CDR2 sequences are SNHLY and FYNNEI. V lost 8 bases to trimming and J lost 2 bases, with 12 bases between them. This chain's CDR3 is CASGQGRTNEKLFF. The CDR3 DNA is TGTGCCAGCGGGCAGGGGAGGACTAATGAAAAACTGTTTTTT.

CDR3 coding DNA: TGTGCCACCAGCAGAGCGGCAGGGCCCAGAGATGGCTACACCTTC. This encodes CATSRAAGPRDGYTF. The chain recombines TRBV15 with TRBJ1-2; possible D gene TRBD1, 5 bases. The V gene lost 1 base and the J gene lost 6 bases, with 15 bases spanning the gap. There are 15 residues in the CDR3. The V gene's germline CDR1 is LNHNV and CDR2 YYDKDF (reference sequence).

On this clone itself: One junction end disagrees with the germline gene, perhaps due to a read error. The chain recombines TRBV7-7 with TRBJ2-5; either TRBD1 or TRBD2 may supply D (6 bases each). The CDR3 covers 14 residues. Germline lookup yields CDR1 SSHAT and CDR2 FNYEAQ (reference sequence). The CDR3 bases are TGTGCTAGCAGCCCCACAGGGAGGCGAGAGACCCAGTACTTC. Its protein product is CASSPTGRRETQYF. The whole variable domain, filled in from reference TRBV7-7 and TRBJ2-5, reads GAGVSQSPRYKVTKRGQDVTLRCDPISSHATLYWYQQALGQGPEFLTYFNYEAQPDKSGLPSDRFSAERPEGSISTLTIQRTEQRDSAMYRCASSPTGRRETQYFGPGTRLLVL.

There are a few counts of this clone. CDR3 nucleotide sequence: TGCAGCGTTGTCGTAGGTAGTGGCTACACCTTC. Encoded protein: CSVVVGSGYTF. The V gene is TRBV29-1, the J gene TRBJ1-2; no reliable D call. Germline-derived CDR1 and CDR2 are SQVTM and ANQGSEA. The CDR3 consists of 11 residues. The germline V and J ends were trimmed by 4 bases and 7 bases, with 10 bases remaining between them.

The gene calls are TRBV9 and TRBJ2-1; D is ambiguous. V lost 4 bases and J 6 bases, leaving 17 bases between the germline ends. The CDR3 spans 15 residues. The germline V gene encodes CDR1 SGDLS and CDR2 YYNGEE. The CDR3 reads CASSPKALPSNEQFF. Written as DNA, the CDR3 is TGTGCCAGCAGCCCCAAAGCCCTTCCGAGCAATGAGCAGTTCTTC.

V usage is TRBV9 and J usage is TRBJ1-2; D is unresolved. This CDR3 has 14 amino acids. Trimming took off 2 bases at V and 5 bases at J, with 13 bases between the two ends. Per the germline V gene, CDR1 is SGDLS and CDR2 is YYNGEE. Here the CDR3 DNA reads TGTGCCAGCAGCGTCCCTGGGCCAACATATGGCTACACCTTC. It specifies CASSVPGPTYGYTF.

The CDR3 sequence is CAWRSAGRNYGYTF. In nucleotides, the CDR3 is TGTGCCTGGAGGTCGGCAGGGAGGAACTATGGCTACACCTTC. The chain uses TRBV30 and TRBJ1-2, with D perhaps matching TRBD1 (5 bases). Looked up from germline, CDR1 is GTSNPN and CDR2 is SVGIG (reference sequence). The CDR3 runs to 14 residues. V was clipped by 3 bases and J by 2 bases, with 13 bases between them.

CDR3 bases: TGTGCCAGCAGTTACTCAGGGACCGAGCAGTACTTC. Its translation: CASSYSGTEQYF. This rearrangement joins TRBV6-6 to TRBJ2-7; TRBD1 or TRBD2 may be the D gene (5 bases each). The CDR3 covers 12 residues. V lost 0 bases, J lost 6 bases, and 6 bases lay in between. The V gene's germline CDR1 is MNHNY and CDR2 SVGAGI (reference sequence).

V and J are TRBV18 and TRBJ2-1; D is uncertain. The CDR3 is made up of 15 amino acids. V lost 0 bases, J lost 13 bases, and 19 bases lay in between. Germline V gene lookup returns CDR1 KGHSH and CDR2 LQKENI. CDR3 sequence reads: CASSPPKFRGQTQFF. For the CDR3, the DNA is TGTGCCAGCTCACCACCGAAATTTCGTGGCCAAACACAGTTCTTC. The whole variable domain, remainder taken from reference TRBV18 and TRBJ2-1, is NAGVMQNPRHLVRRRGQEARLRCSPMKGHSHVYWYRQLPEEGLKFMVYLQKENIIDESGMPKERFSAEFPKEGPSILRIQQVVRGDSAAYFCASSPPKFRGQTQFFGPGTRLTVL.

The chain couples TRBV27 to TRBJ1-5; D perhaps matches TRBD1 (6 bases). CDR3 length equals 17 residues. The ends were cut back, 6 bases at V and 0 bases at J, with 18 bases in the middle. CDR1 is MNHEY, CDR2 SMNVEV, per germline (reference sequence). DNA for the CDR3: TGTGCCAGCAGCCCCCTTAGGGGGAAATATAGCAATCAGCCCCAGCATTTT. Translation gives CASSPLRGKYSNQPQHF.

The gene calls are TRBV4-2 and TRBJ1-6, with D uncertain. CDR1 and CDR2 (germline): LGHNA, YNFKEQ. The CDR3 extends over 16 amino acids. The V gene lost 0 bases and the J gene lost 7 bases, with 13 bases spanning the gap. The CDR3 sequence: CASSQEGHGSNSPLHF. The CDR3 nucleotides read TGTGCCAGCAGCCAAGAAGGTCACGGTTCCAATTCACCCCTCCACTTT.

The chain is built from TRBV30 and TRBJ1-6; TRBD1 matches 10 bases. The CDR3 runs to 15 residues. After removal of 3 bases from V and 10 bases from J, the junction contained 9 bases not matched to a gene. CDR1 and CDR2 from the germline V gene are GTSNPN and SVGIG (reference sequence). In DNA form, the CDR3 reads TGTGCCTGGAGGGGAGCGGGGACAGGGGCCTCACCCCTCCACTTT. This translates into CAWRGAGTGASPLHF.